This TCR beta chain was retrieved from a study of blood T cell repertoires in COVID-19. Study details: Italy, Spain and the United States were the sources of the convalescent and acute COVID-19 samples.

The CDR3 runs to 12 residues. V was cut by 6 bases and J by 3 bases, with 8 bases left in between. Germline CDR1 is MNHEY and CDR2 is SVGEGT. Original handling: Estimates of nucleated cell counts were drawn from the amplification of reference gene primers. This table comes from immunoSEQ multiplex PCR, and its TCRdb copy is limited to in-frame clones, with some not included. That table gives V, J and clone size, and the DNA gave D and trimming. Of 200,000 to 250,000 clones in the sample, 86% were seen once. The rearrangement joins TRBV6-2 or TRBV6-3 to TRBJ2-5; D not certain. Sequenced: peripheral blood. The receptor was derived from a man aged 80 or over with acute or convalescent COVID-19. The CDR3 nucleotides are TGTGCCAGCAGCCCACTCGAAGAGACCCAGTACTTC. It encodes CASSPLEETQYF.